The 31 T cell receptor beta chains below were found in one sample sequenced in a study of cytomegalovirus exposure and HLA in healthy donors. The PCR made use of 60 Vbeta and 13 Jbeta primers. Profiling relied on immunoSEQ multiplex PCR, and the TCRdb table lists in-frame clones only, not all of them. Of about 130,000 clones in the sample, more than 75% were seen once. Sequencing was done on a sample of PBMCs. These receptor sequences come from a man aged 30-40 years in good health and CMV-seronegative.

CDR3 nucleotides: TGTGCCAGCTCACCAGAAGTGGGAGGAGGTGCCGGGGAGCTGTTTTTT. Encoded protein: CASSPEVGGGAGELFF. V gene TRBV18 combines with J gene TRBJ2-2; the D gene is possibly TRBD2 (6 bases). The CDR3 is 16 amino acids. V dropped 2 bases and J dropped 6 bases, with 16 bases sitting between them. From germline, CDR1 is KGHSH and CDR2 LQKENI.

This chain uses TRBV18 with TRBJ2-3; 10 positions match TRBD1. The trim removed 1 base at V and 5 bases at J, leaving 3 bases unmatched. Germline V gene data show CDR1 as KGHSH and CDR2 as LQKENI. CDR3 size: 15 residues. This CDR3 reads CASSPRTGGQDTQYF. The DNA of the CDR3 is TGTGCCAGCTCACCACGGACAGGGGGGCAAGATACGCAGTATTTT.

The J gene is TRBJ2-3, the V gene TRBV2, with a tentative D call TRBD1 (5 bases). This CDR3 has 13 amino acids. Germline loops: CDR1 SNHLY, CDR2 FYNNEI. Trimming stripped 7 bases from V and 2 bases from J, with 10 bases between. The CDR3: CASKGMATDTQYF. CDR3 DNA sequence: TGTGCCAGCAAGGGGATGGCCACAGATACGCAGTATTTT.

This chain links TRBV5-1 with TRBJ1-5, with 9 bases matching TRBD1. This CDR3 spans 16 amino acids. Losses at the gene ends were 2 bases for V and 2 bases for J; bases not matched to a gene: 5. CDR1 and CDR2 from the germline V gene are SGHRS and YFSETQ. DNA for the CDR3: TGCGCCAGCAGCTTAGGGACAGGGTACGGCAATCAGCCCCAGCATTTT. It codes for CASSLGTGYGNQPQHF.

This clone was observed a handful of times. J is TRBJ1-5 and V is TRBV27; 9 bases line up with TRBD1. Germline trimming cut 7 bases from V and 5 bases from J; bases unmatched to any gene: 6. This CDR3 spans 14 amino acids. Germline-derived CDR1 and CDR2 are MNHEY and SMNVEV (reference sequence). This CDR3 is CASTIRQGDQPQHF. CDR3 DNA: TGTGCCAGCACGATCCGACAGGGGGATCAGCCCCAGCATTTT.

The chain combines TRBV6-5 with TRBJ1-2, with D unclear. Germline CDR1 is MNHEY and CDR2 is SVGAGI. V shed 1 base and J shed 2 bases, with 5 bases lying between them. The CDR3 runs 13 residues. The CDR3 region has the DNA TGTGCCAGCAGTTACTGGCGGAACTATGGCTACACCTTC. Its translation: CASSYWRNYGYTF.

This chain links TRBV5-4 with TRBJ2-1; TRBD1 is a possible D gene (6 bases). The CDR3 is 13 residues long. CDR1 is SGHNT and CDR2 is YYREEE in the germline V gene (reference sequence). The V and J ends lost 4 bases and 12 bases respectively, with 17 bases between them. The chain's CDR3 is CASSATDRGTQFF. The CDR3 DNA follows: TGTGCCAGCAGCGCCACAGATAGGGGGACGCAGTTCTTC.

This chain connects TRBV5-4 to TRBJ2-2; the match to TRBD2 covers 7 bases. V lost 1 base, J lost 7 bases, and 7 bases stayed unmatched. The CDR3 has 15 amino acids. Germline CDR1 is SGHNT and CDR2 is YYREEE (reference sequence). The CDR3 DNA reads as TGTGCCAGCAGCTTGAAACTAGCGTCGGGCGGGGAGCTGTTTTTT. Translating gives CASSLKLASGGELFF. Drawing the rest from reference TRBV5-4 and TRBJ2-2, the complete variable domain is ETGVTQSPTHLIKTRGQQVTLRCSSQSGHNTVSWYQQALGQGPQFIFQYYREEENGRGNFPPRFSGLQFPNYSSELNVNALELDDSALYLCASSLKLASGGELFFGEGSRLTVL.

The chain uses TRBV4-1 and TRBJ2-1; D gene unclear. V lost 4 bases and J lost 1, with 17 bases in between. Germline CDR1 MGHRA, CDR2 YSYEKL. CDR3 size: 17 residues. The CDR3 sequence is CASSPGDHQISYNEQFF. In DNA form, the CDR3 reads TGCGCCAGCAGCCCCGGAGATCACCAAATTTCCTACAATGAGCAGTTCTTC.

The V and J genes are TRBV18 and TRBJ1-5, with 9 bases lining up with TRBD1. This CDR3 region has 17 residues. Per the germline V gene, CDR1 is KGHSH and CDR2 is LQKENI. J lost 4 bases, V lost 3 bases, and 10 bases had no gene match. CDR3 region: CASSPRPQGARNQPQHF. CDR3 in DNA: TGTGCCAGCTCACCGCGGCCACAGGGGGCTCGGAATCAGCCCCAGCATTTT.

In this sample, this clone turned up a few times. The V gene is TRBV7-2, the J gene TRBJ1-1, with 7 bases that match TRBD1. V was pared by 6 bases and J by 5 bases, with 9 bases of the junction left unmatched. The CDR3 extends over 14 amino acids. Germline V gene data show CDR1 as SGHTA and CDR2 as FQGNSA. The CDR3 loop reads CASSRGGVTTEAFF. Here the CDR3 DNA reads TGTGCCAGCAGTCGAGGGGGCGTTACTACTGAAGCTTTCTTT.

This clone was counted a single time. The chain employs TRBV4-1 and TRBJ2-7; 8 nucleotides line up with TRBD2. In germline, CDR1 is MGHRA, CDR2 YSYEKL. The CDR3 runs to 14 residues. Unmatched junction bases numbered 2, after V lost 4 bases and J lost 0 bases. CDR3 DNA sequence: TGCGCCAGCAGCCCTAGCGGGTACTCCTACGAGCAGTACTTC. Translated: CASSPSGYSYEQYF.

V usage is TRBV2 and J usage is TRBJ2-7; TRBD1 matches at 7 bases. The junction had 7 bases not matched to a gene; V was cut back by 6 bases and J by 2 bases. The germline V gene has CDR1 SNHLY and CDR2 FYNNEI. CDR3 length: 14 amino acids. CDR3 residues: CASRDPGQPYEQYF. CDR3 nucleotides: TGTGCCAGCAGGGACCCGGGACAGCCCTACGAGCAGTACTTC.

The gene calls are TRBV28 and TRBJ1-1; unclear D gene. V was pared by 3 bases and J by 0 bases, with 8 bases between. The CDR3 contains 14 residues. Germline-derived CDR1 and CDR2 are MDHEN and SYDVKM. The CDR3 spells CASSFGGMNTEAFF. DNA for the CDR3: TGTGCCAGCAGTTTTGGAGGGATGAACACTGAAGCTTTCTTT.

The rearrangement uses TRBV7-2 and TRBJ2-3, with 11 positions matching TRBD2. CDR1 and CDR2 from the germline V gene are SGHTA and FQGNSA. J was trimmed by 4 bases and V by 0 bases; bases with no gene match: 15. The CDR3 loop spans 20 amino acids. The CDR3 reads CASSLAGLVTSGRRADTQYF. The CDR3 nucleotides read TGTGCCAGCAGCTTAGCGGGGTTAGTTACTAGCGGGAGACGGGCAGATACGCAGTATTTT.

V and J are TRBV5-1 and TRBJ2-1; TRBD1 matches 9 bases. Germline trimming cut 4 bases from V and 5 bases from J; bases unmatched to any gene: 4. The CDR3 is 14 amino acids. CDR1 and CDR2 (germline): SGHRS, YFSETQ. In DNA form, the CDR3 reads TGCGCCAGCAGCCAACAGGGGGCGCACAATGAGCAGTTCTTC. This sequence encodes CASSQQGAHNEQFF.

The gene calls are TRBV6-5 and TRBJ1-1, with no clear D. CDR3 size: 12 residues. The ends were cut back, 0 bases at V and 7 bases at J, with 6 bases in the middle. Germline lookup yields CDR1 MNHEY and CDR2 SVGAGI. Here the CDR3 DNA reads TGTGCCAGCAGTTACTCATCGGGTGAAGCTTTCTTT. Protein sequence: CASSYSSGEAFF.

The rearrangement links TRBV5-4 to TRBJ2-2, with 11 bases lining up with TRBD2. Unmatched junction bases numbered 4, after V lost 4 bases and J lost 2 bases. CDR1 is SGHNT, CDR2 YYREEE, per germline (reference sequence). This CDR3 has 16 residues. The CDR3 region has the DNA TGTGCCAGCAGCCTTAGCGGGAGGGGTAACACCGGGGAGCTGTTTTTT. Amino acids: CASSLSGRGNTGELFF. Full variable domain (outside the CDR3, taken from reference TRBV5-4 and TRBJ2-2): ETGVTQSPTHLIKTRGQQVTLRCSSQSGHNTVSWYQQALGQGPQFIFQYYREEENGRGNFPPRFSGLQFPNYSSELNVNALELDDSALYLCASSLSGRGNTGELFFGEGSRLTVL.

This clone is deemed medium-sized. The chain recombines TRBV5-1 with TRBJ1-4, with D perhaps TRBD1 (5 bases). V dropped 4 bases and J dropped 7 bases, with 26 bases sitting between them. This CDR3 spans 18 amino acids. CDR1 and CDR2 (germline): SGHRS, YFSETQ. CDR3 sequence (DNA): TGCGCCAGCAGCGAATGGGGGGGGTCTCTGCGATCGGGTGAAAAACTGTTTTTT. Amino acids: CASSEWGGSLRSGEKLFF.

The rearrangement links TRBV11-2 to TRBJ2-7; D is uncertain. V was trimmed by 2 bases and J by 5 bases, leaving 16 bases between them. There are 15 residues in the CDR3. Germline V gene sequence: CDR1 SGHAT, CDR2 FQNNGV. Here the CDR3 reads CASSLNLVWSNEQYF. For the CDR3, the DNA is TGTGCCAGCAGCTTAAACCTTGTGTGGAGCAACGAGCAGTACTTC.

The chain combines TRBV19 with TRBJ2-1; D is perhaps TRBD1 (5 bases). Trimming pared 5 bases from V and 0 bases from J, leaving 17 bases between. Germline V lookup: CDR1 LNHDA, CDR2 SQIVND (reference sequence). The CDR3 is 17 amino acids. For the CDR3, the DNA is TGTGCCAGTAGTCTCCGCCCGACAGTGATCTCCTACAATGAGCAGTTCTTC. Translating it yields CASSLRPTVISYNEQFF.

This chain joins TRBV6-1 and TRBJ2-1, with 11 bases fitting TRBD2. The CDR3 sequence is 15 residues long. The germline V gene encodes CDR1 MNHNS and CDR2 SASEGT. J gave up 4 bases and V 6 bases, and 5 bases lay outside the gene matches. CDR3 protein: CASSLGTSGYNEQFF. The DNA for the CDR3 is TGTGCCAGCAGCCTAGGGACTAGCGGATACAATGAGCAGTTCTTC.

This chain links TRBV28 with TRBJ2-1; TRBD2 aligns across 10 bases. V lost 2 bases to trimming and J lost 2 bases; unmatched junction nucleotides: 6. Germline V CDR1 and CDR2: MDHEN, SYDVKM. The CDR3 has 17 residues. The CDR3 bases are TGTGCCAGCAGTTTAAAATATACTAGCGGGGCCTACAATGAGCAGTTCTTC. Translation: CASSLKYTSGAYNEQFF.

Concerning this clone: The sample holds other DNA sequences that translate to the same CDR3. The V gene is TRBV6-1, the J gene TRBJ2-5; 7 positions match TRBD2. CDR1 is MNHNS and CDR2 is SASEGT in the germline V gene. The trim removed 7 bases at V and 1 base at J, leaving 9 bases unmatched. The CDR3 has 15 amino acids. DNA of the CDR3: TGTGCCAGCAAGGGCTTAGCGGGCGGCCAAGAGACCCAGTACTTC. Amino acid sequence: CASKGLAGGQETQYF.

The rearrangement joins TRBV28 to TRBJ2-7, with 7 nucleotides matching TRBD2. The germline V gene has CDR1 MDHEN and CDR2 SYDVKM. There are 16 residues in the CDR3. V lost 3 bases, J lost 7 bases, and 15 bases stayed unmatched. The CDR3 loop reads CASSFSAGGDYVEQYF. The CDR3 region has the DNA TGTGCCAGCAGTTTTTCTGCGGGCGGGGACTACGTAGAGCAGTACTTC.

The J gene is TRBJ2-1, the V gene TRBV18, with D maybe TRBD1 (6 bases). Germline V gene lookup returns CDR1 KGHSH and CDR2 LQKENI. The CDR3 totals 14 residues. The ends were cut back, 4 bases at V and 3 bases at J, with 10 bases in the middle. The CDR3 bases are TGTGCCAGCTCACGGACAGCGATCTACAATGAGCAGTTCTTC. This gives the protein CASSRTAIYNEQFF.

The chain links TRBV28 to TRBJ1-3; possibly TRBD1 for D (6 bases). V lost 4 bases, J lost 4 bases, and 17 bases lay in between. Looked up from germline, CDR1 is MDHEN and CDR2 is SYDVKM. The CDR3 contains 16 residues. The CDR3 DNA sequence: TGTGCCAGCAGTTCGTCCCCTGCCGACAGGGGAAACACCATATATTTT. Its translation: CASSSSPADRGNTIYF.

The genes are TRBV5-4 and TRBJ2-3, with a possible D match to TRBD1 (8 bases). CDR3 size: 16 residues. Germline V gene lookup returns CDR1 SGHNT and CDR2 YYREEE (reference sequence). V lost 4 bases to trimming and J lost 0 bases, with 15 bases between them. The CDR3 coding sequence is TGTGCCAGCAGCCCTACAGGGGGGGGTAGCACAGATACGCAGTATTTT. This translates into CASSPTGGGSTDTQYF.

The chain employs TRBV5-4 and TRBJ2-1, with TRBD2 matching 8 bases. J was trimmed by 8 bases and V by 1 base; bases with no gene match: 14. Germline loops: CDR1 SGHNT, CDR2 YYREEE (reference sequence). The CDR3 loop spans 17 amino acids. The CDR3 DNA reads as TGTGCCAGCAGCTTGAGACCTCAAGCGGGAGCAAGGGATGAGCAGTTCTTC. It translates to CASSLRPQAGARDEQFF.

The chain has TRBV4-3 and TRBJ2-3; a weak D match, TRBD2 (5 bases). The CDR3 spans 13 residues. Germline loops: CDR1 LGHNA, CDR2 YSLEER. V was shortened by 1 base and J by 9 bases, with 11 bases between the two germline ends. CDR3 amino acids: CASSQAGSGTQYF. As DNA, the CDR3 is TGCGCCAGCAGCCAAGCTGGGTCGGGAACGCAGTATTTT.

The V gene is TRBV5-4, the J gene TRBJ1-2, with TRBD1 matching over 7 bases. This CDR3 spans 13 amino acids. Losses at the gene ends were 0 bases for V and 8 bases for J; bases not matched to a gene: 4. Germline V gene sequence: CDR1 SGHNT, CDR2 YYREEE (reference sequence). CDR3 amino acids: CASSLVAGGGYTF. CDR3 DNA sequence: TGTGCCAGCAGCTTGGTGGCAGGGGGAGGCTACACCTTC.